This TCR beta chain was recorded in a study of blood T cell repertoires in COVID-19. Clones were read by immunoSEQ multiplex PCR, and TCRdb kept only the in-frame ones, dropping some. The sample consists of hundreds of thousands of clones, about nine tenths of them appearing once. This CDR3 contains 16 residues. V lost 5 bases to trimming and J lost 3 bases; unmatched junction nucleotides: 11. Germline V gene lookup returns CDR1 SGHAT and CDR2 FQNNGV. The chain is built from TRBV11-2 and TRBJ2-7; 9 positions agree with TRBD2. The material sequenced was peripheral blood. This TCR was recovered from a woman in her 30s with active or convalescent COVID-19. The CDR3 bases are TGTGCCAGCAGCCCGCGATTGGCTAGCGGGGTCTACGAGCAGTACTTC. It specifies CASSPRLASGVYEQYF.